Each of the 20 T cell receptor beta chains below was sequenced from the same sample in a study of cytomegalovirus exposure and HLA in healthy donors. Primers: 60 Vbeta forward and 13 Jbeta reverse. Method: immunoSEQ multiplex PCR; TCRdb's copy keeps in-frame clones and lacks some. The table lists roughly 120,000 clones, approximately 80% of them singletons. Material: PBMCs. These receptors originate from a man aged 30 to 39 in good health and CMV-seronegative.

The chain recombines TRBV7-9 with TRBJ1-2; a possible D gene is TRBD1 (5 bases). Germline V CDR1 and CDR2: SEHNR, FQNEAQ (reference sequence). V was pared by 10 bases and J by 4 bases, with 10 bases between. This CDR3 spans 11 amino acids. CDR3 nucleotides: TGTGCCACCGGGGGTATCTATGGCTACACCTTC. Encoded protein: CATGGIYGYTF.

This clone was seen only once. The chain recombines TRBV6-5 with TRBJ2-1; D gene unclear. This CDR3 spans 15 amino acids. Trimming removed 2 bases at V and 0 bases at J, with 8 bases between. CDR1 MNHEY and CDR2 SVGAGI come from the germline V gene. The CDR3 nucleotides are TGTGCCAGCAGTTACCAGGCGAGCTCCTACAATGAGCAGTTCTTC. Amino acid sequence: CASSYQASSYNEQFF.

This chain connects TRBV10-1 to TRBJ2-7; 7 nucleotides align to TRBD1. The CDR3 loop spans 14 amino acids. Germline V lookup: CDR1 WNHNN, CDR2 SYGVQD (reference sequence). J was trimmed by 2 bases and V by 3 bases; bases with no gene match: 4. CDR3 sequence reads: CASSDAGTAYEQYF. Here the CDR3 DNA reads TGCGCCAGCAGTGACGCCGGGACAGCCTACGAGCAGTACTTC.

This clone is a singleton in its sample. The J gene is TRBJ1-1, the V gene TRBV7-9; D gene ambiguous. CDR1 SEHNR and CDR2 FQNEAQ come from the germline V gene (reference sequence). V lost 3 bases to trimming and J lost 5 bases, with 10 bases between them. This CDR3 is 13 amino acids long. The CDR3 loop is CASSLPRLTEAFF. DNA for the CDR3: TGTGCCAGCAGCTTGCCACGGTTGACTGAAGCTTTCTTT.

This sequence joins TRBV6-1 and TRBJ1-5; possibly TRBD1 for D (5 bases). V lost 3 bases and J lost 3, with 12 bases in between. There are 15 residues in the CDR3. Looked up from germline, CDR1 is MNHNS and CDR2 is SASEGT. CDR3 in DNA: TGTGCCAGCAGTGAGCTCGGGACTTTCAATCAGCCCCAGCATTTT. This codes for CASSELGTFNQPQHF.

The V call is TRBV9, the J call TRBJ2-3; TRBD2 matches at 16 bases. J gave up 10 bases and V 3 bases, and 5 bases lay outside the gene matches. Germline loops: CDR1 SGDLS, CDR2 YYNGEE. The CDR3 extends over 15 amino acids. The DNA for the CDR3 is TGTGCCAGCAGCGGGGGACTAGCGGGAGGGCTCCCGCAGTATTTT. This sequence encodes CASSGGLAGGLPQYF.

The chain joins TRBV6-1 to TRBJ2-7, with TRBD2 identical over 9 bases. The CDR3 runs to 14 residues. Germline-derived CDR1 and CDR2 are MNHNS and SASEGT. The ends lost 3 bases at V and 4 bases at J; junction bases unmatched: 4. The CDR3 is CASSERLAEYEQYF. DNA for the CDR3: TGTGCCAGCAGTGAGAGACTAGCGGAGTACGAGCAGTACTTC.

The CDR3, as DNA: TGTGCCAGCAGTGGGGTGGGGGGATCCTACTACGAGCAGTACTTC. It yields the protein CASSGVGGSYYEQYF. The V call is TRBV28, the J call TRBJ2-7; D possibly corresponds to TRBD2 (6 bases). Trimming took 5 bases from V and 3 from J, leaving 17 bases between them. From germline, CDR1 is MDHEN and CDR2 SYDVKM. The length of the CDR3 is 15 residues. Variable domain in full (rest from reference TRBV28 and TRBJ2-7): DVKVTQSSRYLVKRTGEKVFLECVQDMDHENMFWYRQDPGLGLRLIYFSYDVKMKEKGDIPEGYSVSREKKERFSLILESASTNQTSMYLCASSGVGGSYYEQYFGPGTRLTVT.

This clone was counted between two and nine times. J is TRBJ2-3 and V is TRBV21-1; TRBD2 reflects the table's D call only, with no check against the DNA. TRBV21-1 is a recognized pseudogene. This CDR3 comprises 16 residues. The CDR3 loop is CASSKWRATCTDTQYF. CDR3 bases: TGTGCCAGCAGCAAATGGCGGGCGACTTGCACAGATACGCAGTATTTT.

The V call is TRBV7-6, the J call TRBJ1-3; TRBD1 matches at 7 bases. With V trimmed by 2 bases and J by 0 bases, 4 bases remained unmatched. Germline CDR1 and CDR2: SGHVS and FNYEAQ. The CDR3 totals 16 residues. The CDR3: CASSLRDSLSGNTIYF. CDR3 bases: TGTGCCAGCAGCTTAAGGGACAGCCTCTCTGGAAACACCATATATTTT. The full variable domain, its missing parts supplied by reference TRBV7-6 and TRBJ1-3, is GAGVSQSPRYKVTKRGQDVALRCDPISGHVSLYWYRQALGQGPEFLTYFNYEAQQDKSGLPNDRFSAERPEGSISTLTIQRTEQRDSAMYRCASSLRDSLSGNTIYFGEGSWLTVV.

This chain joins TRBV9 and TRBJ2-5, with no clear D. The DNA end lines up better with TRBJ2-7; the J call may be wrong. Germline-derived CDR1 and CDR2 are SGDLS and YYNGEE. The CDR3 sequence is 14 residues long. Here the CDR3 DNA reads TGTGCCAGCAGCGTAGAGACCGACTCCTACGAGCAGTACTTC. Its protein is CASSVETDSYEQYF.

The chain recombines TRBV9 with TRBJ1-2; the D is unclear. The ends were cut back, 0 bases at V and 3 bases at J, with 12 bases in the middle. This CDR3 is built from 15 residues. Germline values: CDR1 SGDLS, CDR2 YYNGEE. The CDR3 protein is CASSVALGADYGYTF. The CDR3 DNA sequence: TGTGCCAGCAGCGTAGCTTTGGGAGCGGACTATGGCTACACCTTC.

This clone was seen a few times. The CDR3, as DNA: TGTGCCAGCAGCTTAAAAGGGACTTACCTCTCCTACAATGAGCAGTTCTTC. Translating gives CASSLKGTYLSYNEQFF. The chain employs TRBV7-2 and TRBJ2-1; tentative D call: TRBD2 (6 bases). CDR1 SGHTA and CDR2 FQGNSA come from the germline V gene. This CDR3 is built from 17 residues. The V end was cut by 2 bases, the J end by 0 bases, with 14 bases between.

The chain is built from TRBV5-6 and TRBJ2-1; 11 bases map to TRBD2. V lost 1 base to trimming and J lost 0 bases; unmatched junction nucleotides: 0. The germline V gene has CDR1 SGHDT and CDR2 YYEEEE. CDR3 size: 16 residues. In DNA, the CDR3 is TGTGCCAGCAGCTTGACTAGCGGGAGCTCCTACAATGAGCAGTTCTTC. It translates to CASSLTSGSSYNEQFF. Full variable domain (rest looked up from reference TRBV5-6 and TRBJ2-1): DAGVTQSPTHLIKTRGQQVTLRCSPKSGHDTVSWYQQALGQGPQFIFQYYEEEERQRGNFPDRFSGHQFPNYSSELNVNALLLGDSALYLCASSLTSGSSYNEQFFGPGTRLTVL.

This sequence joins TRBV27 and TRBJ2-7; D may be TRBD1 (5 bases). The V end was cut by 6 bases, the J end by 5 bases, with 17 bases between. Germline V gives CDR1 MNHEY, CDR2 SMNVEV (reference sequence). The CDR3 covers 14 residues. The CDR3 is CASSVLSGRDEQYF. CDR3 nucleotide sequence: TGTGCCAGCAGCGTCCTCTCAGGCAGGGACGAGCAGTACTTC.

This clone was found once. One end of the junction does not line up with germline, which may come from a read error. The V call is TRBV18, the J call TRBJ1-2; maybe TRBD1 (5 bases). Germline V lookup: CDR1 KGHSH, CDR2 LQKENI. This CDR3 has 13 amino acids. The CDR3 nucleotides are TGTGCCAGCTCACCACCGCAGGGTGGTGGCTACCCCTTC. Encoded protein: CASSPPQGGGYPF.

The chain employs TRBV11-2 and TRBJ2-7, with D perhaps matching TRBD1 (7 bases). Germline loops: CDR1 SGHAT, CDR2 FQNNGV. Trimming shortened V by 5 bases and J by 4 bases, and 21 bases separated the two germline ends. The CDR3 runs to 16 residues. The CDR3 region is CASSPGGRWGSYEQYF. The CDR3 nucleotides are TGTGCCAGCAGCCCAGGGGGGAGATGGGGATCGTACGAGCAGTACTTC. The variable domain in full, with the rest retrieved from reference TRBV11-2 and TRBJ2-7, is EAGVAQSPRYKIIEKRQSVAFWCNPISGHATLYWYQQILGQGPKLLIQFQNNGVVDDSQLPKDRFSAERLKGVDSTLKIQPAKLEDSAVYLCASSPGGRWGSYEQYFGPGTRLTVT.

This chain joins TRBV7-2 and TRBJ2-7; possibly TRBD2 for D (5 bases). Looked up from germline, CDR1 is SGHTA and CDR2 is FQGNSA. V was trimmed by 1 base and J by 6 bases, leaving 13 bases between them. CDR3 size: 14 residues. CDR3 loop: CASSLGAGRGEQYF. The CDR3 DNA reads as TGTGCCAGCAGCTTAGGTGCAGGCCGGGGCGAGCAGTACTTC.

A note on this clone: The same CDR3 is also encoded by other DNA sequences in this sample. The rearrangement uses TRBV27 and TRBJ1-1; D may be TRBD1 (5 bases). The V gene's germline CDR1 is MNHEY and CDR2 SMNVEV (reference sequence). This CDR3 is 15 amino acids long. Trimming pared 0 bases from V and 1 base from J, leaving 9 bases between. In DNA, the CDR3 is TGTGCCAGCAGTTTATCCTCTACAGGGAACACTGAAGCTTTCTTT. Amino acids: CASSLSSTGNTEAFF.

This chain connects TRBV4-3 to TRBJ2-3, with D tentatively TRBD1 (6 bases). V lost 2 bases, J lost 2 bases, and 8 bases lay in between. This CDR3 region has 14 residues. Germline V gene data show CDR1 as LGHNA and CDR2 as YSLEER. The CDR3 region has the DNA TGCGCCAGCAGCCAATCAGGGGACACAGATACGCAGTATTTT. This codes for CASSQSGDTDTQYF.